Detailed here is one T cell receptor beta chain. Its antigen remains undetermined. Base qualities are not at hand, and no much larger clone is one base apart. The data were obtained in a study of radiotherapy plus CTLA-4 blockade in lung cancer (dated by TCRdb to 2016 to 2018). Turning to the overall study: Objective responses occurred in approximately 17% of enrolled patients, and roughly 30% achieved disease control. Points the paper makes about the study in general: The strongest predictors of response, as reported, were early dynamic changes in blood T cell clones along with a rise in serum interferon-beta after radiation. After treatment with radiotherapy and ipilimumab, TCR clones that came from tumors expanded in the peripheral blood.

Spanning cysteine to phenylalanine, the CDR3 consists of 15 amino acids. Here the CDR3 DNA is all that survives: 45 bases in frame from base 1. CDR1 LNHNV and CDR2 YYDKDF are derived from the germline V gene (reference sequence). V is shortened by 3 bases, J by 3 bases, and the region joining them spans 14 bases. Preparation of the library involved the immunoSEQ multiplex PCR assay. Here the immuneACCESS table is served through TCRdb, limited to in-frame sequences with V and J called. Missing clones are a known gap in these copies; in checked studies unresolved V genes cover under half, and the rest lacks a known reason. This sample has about 49,000 clones in its table, and around 84% of those were observed once. The ten top clones hold about a quarter of the sample. The study tested focal radiation therapy combined with CTLA-4 blockade (ipilimumab) in patients with chemo-refractory metastatic non-small-cell lung cancer.

The source of this sequence is a human donor with non-small cell lung cancer whose response to radiotherapy plus ipilimumab could not be evaluated. In this chain, TRBV15 is recombined with TRBJ1-1; D gene: possibly TRBD1, on 5 matching bases. Sequenced here: peripheral blood, sampled from a patient treated with radiotherapy plus ipilimumab. The CDR3 loop reads CATSRASDSYTEAFF. The DNA sequence is TGTGCCACCAGCAGGGCCTCAGACAGCTACACTGAAGCTTTCTTT.